This TCR beta chain was documented in a study of shared clonotypes between healthy human individuals. Positively selected for CCR7, the CD45RO-negative cells used as naive CD8 cells excluded terminally differentiated effector memory CD45RA+ cells. The CDR3 runs to 14 residues. V was cut by 6 bases and J by 2 bases, with 14 bases left in between. Germline loops: CDR1 MDHEN, CDR2 SYDVKM. Profiling relied on immunoSEQ multiplex PCR, and the TCRdb table lists in-frame clones only, not all of them. The table has approximately 740,000 clones, 80% to 95% seen once. The clonotype comes from a man aged 25 to 40 in good health. Sequenced input: naive CD8+ T cells sorted from blood. The rearrangement links TRBV28 to TRBJ2-7; D ambiguous. In nucleotides, the CDR3 is TGTGCCAGCAGCTACCCCGGAAACACCTACGAGCAGTACTTC. The encoded protein is CASSYPGNTYEQYF.